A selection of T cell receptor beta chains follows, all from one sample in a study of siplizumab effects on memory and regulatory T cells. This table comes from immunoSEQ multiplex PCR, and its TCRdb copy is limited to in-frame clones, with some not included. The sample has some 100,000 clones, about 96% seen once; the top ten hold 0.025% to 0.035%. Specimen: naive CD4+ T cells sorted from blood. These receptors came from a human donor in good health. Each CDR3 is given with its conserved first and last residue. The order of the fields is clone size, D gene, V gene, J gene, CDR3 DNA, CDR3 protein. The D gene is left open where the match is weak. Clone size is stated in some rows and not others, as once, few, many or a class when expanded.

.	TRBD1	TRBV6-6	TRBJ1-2	TGTGCCAGCAGTTTCGGACAGGGGGGAGACTATGGCTACACCTTC	CASSFGQGGDYGYTF
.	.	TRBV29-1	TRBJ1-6	TGCAGCGTTGTGATGCAGGGGAATTCACCCCTCCACTTT	CSVVMQGNSPLHF
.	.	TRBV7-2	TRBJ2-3	TGTGCCAGCAGCTTAAGGAGGGGGAGCACAGATACGCAGTATTTT	CASSLRRGSTDTQYF
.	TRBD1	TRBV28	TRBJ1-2	TGTGCCAGCAGTACAGGGGGTTATGGCTACACCTTC	CASSTGGYGYTF
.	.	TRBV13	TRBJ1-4	TGTGCCAGCAGCCCCCGTAGAAAGATTCTGAATGAAAAACTGTTTTTT	CASSPRRKILNEKLFF
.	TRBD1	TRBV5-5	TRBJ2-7	TGTGCCAGCAGCCAAAGCGAGGGGACAGGGGTTACCTACGAGCAGTACTTC	CASSQSEGTGVTYEQYF
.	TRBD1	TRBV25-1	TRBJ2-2	TGTGCCAGCAGCCGGGACAGGGTGGTCACCGGGGAGCTGTTTTTT	CASSRDRVVTGELFF
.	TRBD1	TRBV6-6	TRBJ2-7	TGTGCCAGCAGTTCACCGGGACAGGGGGTCCACGAGCAGTACTTC	CASSSPGQGVHEQYF
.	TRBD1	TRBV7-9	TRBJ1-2	TGTGCCAGCAGCCCACTACCAGGGGGGGCCAACTATGGCTACACCTTC	CASSPLPGGANYGYTF
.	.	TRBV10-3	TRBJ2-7	TGTGCCATCAGTGAGGCCGAGGGGGGTGGGTACGAGCAGTACTTC	CAISEAEGGGYEQYF
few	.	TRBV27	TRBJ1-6	TGTGCCAGCAGTCCGGAAGGGACATGGGGATCACCCCTCCACTTT	CASSPEGTWGSPLHF
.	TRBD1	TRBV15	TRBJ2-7	TGTGCCACCAGCAGAGAGGGGGACAGAGGCTCCTACGAGCAGTACTTC	CATSREGDRGSYEQYF
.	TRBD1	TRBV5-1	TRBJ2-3	TGCGCCAGCAGGGTGACAGGGGGCCGAAGTACAGATACGCAGTATTTT	CASRVTGGRSTDTQYF
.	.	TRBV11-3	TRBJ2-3	TGTGCCAGCAGTTCTCGGCCAACAGATACGCAGTATTTT	CASSSRPTDTQYF